These 22 T cell receptor beta chains share one sample of origin, sequenced in a study of blood T cell repertoires in COVID-19. Sequencing used immunoSEQ multiplex PCR; TCRdb keeps in-frame clones, though not all of them. The table includes 150,000 to 200,000 clones, approximately 88% detected once. The sequenced material came from peripheral blood. Source of these receptors: a human donor in a cohort sampled during active COVID-19.

The V call is TRBV5-1, the J call TRBJ1-1; 8 positions match TRBD1. Trimming cost V 4 bases and J 0 bases; bases outside gene matches: 8. This CDR3 comprises 16 residues. Germline values: CDR1 SGHRS, CDR2 YFSETQ. The chain's CDR3 is CASSPRDRTMNTEAFF. For the CDR3, the DNA is TGCGCCAGCAGCCCGAGGGACAGGACCATGAACACTGAAGCTTTCTTT.

The rearrangement links TRBV29-1 to TRBJ1-1; D remains ambiguous. Germline-derived CDR1 and CDR2 are SQVTM and ANQGSEA. Trimming stripped 4 bases from V and 0 bases from J, with 12 bases between. CDR3 size: 14 residues. Written as DNA, the CDR3 is TGCAGCGTTGGCTCGACTACCATGAACACTGAAGCTTTCTTT. Its translation is CSVGSTTMNTEAFF.

This chain's CDR3 is CASTRSGQQNTEAFF. The CDR3 bases are TGTGCCAGCACCCGAAGCGGACAGCAGAACACTGAAGCTTTCTTT. The gene calls are TRBV6-5 and TRBJ1-1; tentative D call: TRBD1 (6 bases). CDR1 is MNHEY, CDR2 SVGAGI, per germline. The ends were cut back, 7 bases at V and 1 base at J, with 16 bases in the middle. The CDR3 is 15 residues long.

V usage is TRBV7-8 and J usage is TRBJ1-5; the D gene is possibly TRBD1 (6 bases). From germline, CDR1 is SGHVS and CDR2 FQNEAQ. Trimming took off 5 bases at V and 4 bases at J, with 21 bases between the two ends. The CDR3 consists of 17 residues. The CDR3 loop reads CASSHPGQGTGNQPQHF. The CDR3 coding sequence is TGTGCCAGCAGCCACCCCGGGCAGGGAACAGGGAATCAGCCCCAGCATTTT.

The CDR3 is CASSLEGAETQYF. In DNA, the CDR3 is TGTGCCAGCAGCTTAGAGGGGGCAGAGACCCAGTACTTC. The V call is TRBV11-3, the J call TRBJ2-5, with D possibly being TRBD1 (6 bases). The CDR3 spans 13 residues. Per the germline V gene, CDR1 is SGHNT and CDR2 is YENEEA. V was shortened by 0 bases and J by 4 bases, with 6 bases between the two germline ends.

The chain has TRBV5-6 and TRBJ2-2, with D unclear. Trimming removed 0 bases from V and 9 bases from J, with 9 bases in between. This CDR3 is built from 13 residues. CDR1 SGHDT and CDR2 YYEEEE come from the germline V gene. CDR3 amino acids: CASSLAQPRELFF. The CDR3 nucleotides are TGTGCCAGCAGCTTGGCACAGCCAAGGGAGCTGTTTTTT.

As to this clone: This specimen includes other DNA sequences encoding the same CDR3. The chain joins TRBV4-1 to TRBJ1-1, with D unclear. Trimming cost V 0 bases and J 1 base, with 6 bases left between them. In germline, CDR1 is MGHRA, CDR2 YSYEKL. The CDR3 extends over 14 amino acids. CDR3 sequence: CASSQEGGNTEAFF. The CDR3 region has the DNA TGCGCCAGCAGCCAAGAGGGAGGGAACACTGAAGCTTTCTTT.

This clone is labeled as medium-sized. This chain uses TRBV9 with TRBJ2-2, with 12 bases that match TRBD2. V shed 4 bases and J 3 bases; nucleotides not matched to a gene: 4. The germline CDR1 and CDR2 sequences are SGDLS and YYNGEE. There are 16 residues in the CDR3. CDR3 sequence: CASSSSGGVYTGELFF. The CDR3 bases are TGTGCCAGCAGCTCTAGCGGGGGGGTATACACCGGGGAGCTGTTTTTT.

CDR3: CASSFRPPGTQTRDEQFF. The CDR3 nucleotides read TGTGCCAGCAGTTTTCGCCCCCCCGGGACTCAAACGAGGGATGAGCAGTTCTTC. V usage is TRBV27 and J usage is TRBJ2-1; D is perhaps TRBD2 (6 bases). The CDR3 consists of 18 residues. V was cut by 3 bases and J by 8 bases, with 26 bases left in between. Germline V lookup: CDR1 MNHEY, CDR2 SMNVEV (reference sequence).

The chain employs TRBV28 and TRBJ2-3; 8 positions agree with TRBD2. The junction had 9 bases not matched to a gene; V was cut back by 8 bases and J by 2 bases. CDR1 is MDHEN and CDR2 is SYDVKM in the germline V gene. CDR3 length equals 15 residues. DNA of the CDR3: TGTGCCAGCGGAAGTAGCGGGGTAAACACAGATACGCAGTATTTT. It specifies CASGSSGVNTDTQYF.

This chain joins TRBV27 and TRBJ1-5; perhaps TRBD1 as D (6 bases). The V gene's germline CDR1 is MNHEY and CDR2 SMNVEV (reference sequence). The CDR3 loop spans 15 amino acids. Trimming took 6 bases from V and 3 from J, leaving 15 bases between them. This chain's CDR3 is CASSPDRSYNQPQHF. The CDR3 DNA reads TGTGCCAGCAGCCCTGACAGGTCCTACAATCAGCCCCAGCATTTT.

The V gene is TRBV5-6, the J gene TRBJ2-7; D call uncertain. Germline V gives CDR1 SGHDT, CDR2 YYEEEE. Trimming stripped 4 bases from V and 0 bases from J, with 11 bases between. The CDR3 is made up of 14 amino acids. DNA of the CDR3: TGTGCCAGCAGCCCAACGACTGACTCCTACGAGCAGTACTTC. Translating it yields CASSPTTDSYEQYF.

The chain carries TRBV7-6 and TRBJ2-5, with D unresolved. Deletions cut 5 bases from V and 4 bases from J, with 17 bases between. The V gene's germline CDR1 is SGHVS and CDR2 FNYEAQ. This CDR3 contains 15 residues. The CDR3 DNA reads TGTGCCAGCAGCAGCCCGCGTGCGTCTGGAGAGACCCAGTACTTC. It specifies CASSSPRASGETQYF.

V is TRBV7-2 and J is TRBJ1-5; TRBD1 might be the D (5 bases). The CDR3 runs 13 residues. V lost 1 base to trimming and J lost 7 bases, with 8 bases between them. The germline V gene encodes CDR1 SGHTA and CDR2 FQGNSA. The CDR3 loop reads CASSLDGGQPQHF. The CDR3 coding sequence is TGTGCCAGCAGCTTAGACGGGGGGCAGCCCCAGCATTTT.

The V call is TRBV2, the J call TRBJ2-7; 8 bases map to TRBD2. The ends lost 7 bases at V and 3 bases at J; junction bases unmatched: 14. The CDR3 is made up of 16 amino acids. Germline lookup yields CDR1 SNHLY and CDR2 FYNNEI. The DNA for the CDR3 is TGTGCCAGCACTTCCCGTGGCGGGAGGAGAATCTACGAGCAGTACTTC. Amino acid sequence: CASTSRGGRRIYEQYF.

The chain recombines TRBV5-6 with TRBJ1-2, with 12 bases aligning to TRBD1. The trim removed 2 bases at V and 4 bases at J, leaving 3 bases unmatched. Germline CDR1 SGHDT, CDR2 YYEEEE. There are 15 residues in the CDR3. In DNA, the CDR3 is TGTGCCAGCAGCTTAGGGACAGGGGGCGGCTATGGCTACACCTTC. This translates into CASSLGTGGGYGYTF. Together with reference TRBV5-6 and TRBJ1-2, the CDR3 gives the full variable domain: DAGVTQSPTHLIKTRGQQVTLRCSPKSGHDTVSWYQQALGQGPQFIFQYYEEEERQRGNFPDRFSGHQFPNYSSELNVNALLLGDSALYLCASSLGTGGGYGYTFGSGTRLTVV.

Notes on this clone: This sample includes further DNA sequences coding for the same CDR3. CDR3 DNA: TGTGCCAGCAGCCTTCGGGGACAGGGTCATGGCTACACCTTC. It encodes CASSLRGQGHGYTF. The chain employs TRBV7-2 and TRBJ1-2; 9 nucleotides align to TRBD1. Per the germline V gene, CDR1 is SGHTA and CDR2 is FQGNSA. The CDR3 loop spans 14 amino acids. Trimming at V came to 5 bases and at J to 6 bases, leaving 7 bases not matched to a gene.

The chain recombines TRBV7-8 with TRBJ1-3; 8 nucleotides line up with TRBD1. The CDR3 has 14 amino acids. The V gene end was trimmed by 5 bases and the J gene end by 2 bases; junction bases not matched to a gene: 2. Germline CDR1 reads SGHVS; CDR2 reads FQNEAQ. The CDR3: CASSLDRAGNTIYF. In nucleotides, the CDR3 is TGTGCCAGCAGCCTGGACAGGGCTGGAAACACCATATATTTT.

The J gene is TRBJ2-5, the V gene TRBV7-2; no clear D gene. Between the trimmed V and J ends, which lost 1 base and 5 bases, there was a span of 11 bases. CDR1 and CDR2 (germline): SGHTA, FQGNSA. This CDR3 contains 14 residues. The CDR3 DNA sequence: TGTGCCAGCAGCTTAGGGTGGCAAAGTGAGACCCAGTACTTC. It yields the protein CASSLGWQSETQYF. The entire variable domain, with the rest obtained from reference TRBV7-2 and TRBJ2-5, is as follows: GAGVSQSPSNKVTEKGKDVELRCDPISGHTALYWYRQSLGQGLEFLIYFQGNSAPDKSGLPSDRFSAERTGGSVSTLTIQRTQQEDSAVYLCASSLGWQSETQYFGPGTRLLVL.

V gene TRBV5-1 combines with J gene TRBJ1-1; tentatively, D is TRBD1 (5 bases). The germline V gene has CDR1 SGHRS and CDR2 YFSETQ. Between the trimmed V and J ends, which lost 7 bases and 1 base, there was a span of 17 bases. This CDR3 is 15 amino acids long. CDR3 in amino acids: CASRLFLGENTEAFF. The CDR3 nucleotides are TGCGCCAGCCGTCTTTTCTTAGGGGAGAACACTGAAGCTTTCTTT.

CDR3 DNA sequence: TGTGCCAGCAGCTTTGTTAGTCCAGTCAGGGGGCAAGGCTACACCTTC. It is translated as CASSFVSPVRGQGYTF. This sequence joins TRBV5-4 and TRBJ1-2; 8 positions match TRBD1. The V gene end was trimmed by 2 bases and the J gene end by 8 bases; junction bases not matched to a gene: 14. CDR3 length: 16 amino acids. Germline V CDR1 and CDR2: SGHNT, YYREEE (reference sequence).

The chain couples TRBV27 to TRBJ1-4; TRBD1 matches at 7 bases. Germline lookup yields CDR1 MNHEY and CDR2 SMNVEV (reference sequence). This CDR3 spans 13 amino acids. Germline trimming cut 7 bases from V and 10 bases from J; bases unmatched to any gene: 9. CDR3 protein: CASKITGDRKLFF. The CDR3 region has the DNA TGTGCCAGCAAAATCACAGGGGATCGAAAACTGTTTTTT.